This record covers a single TCR beta chain. The antigen remains undetermined. Germline CDR1 reads MGHDK; CDR2 reads SYGVNS. Trimming pared 3 bases from V and 1 base from J, leaving 7 bases between. The CDR3 has 13 amino acids. The data were obtained in a study of identifying expanded T cells in peripheral blood. Study-wide findings and caveats: Over around two and four weeks, about 17 and 20 clones changed, versus roughly 1.1 between replicates.

This table comes from immunoSEQ multiplex PCR, and its TCRdb copy is limited to in-frame clones, with some not included. The sample gives over 85,000 clones, around 88% of which show up once; approximately 14% is in the top ten. Sequencing was performed on blood. This chain links TRBV25-1 with TRBJ2-7; the D gene is possibly TRBD2 (5 bases). The TCR sequence derives from a person aged 18 to 75 in good health. CDR3: CASSDPGSYEQYF. The DNA for the CDR3 is TGTGCCAGCAGTGACCCGGGATCCTACGAGCAGTACTTC.